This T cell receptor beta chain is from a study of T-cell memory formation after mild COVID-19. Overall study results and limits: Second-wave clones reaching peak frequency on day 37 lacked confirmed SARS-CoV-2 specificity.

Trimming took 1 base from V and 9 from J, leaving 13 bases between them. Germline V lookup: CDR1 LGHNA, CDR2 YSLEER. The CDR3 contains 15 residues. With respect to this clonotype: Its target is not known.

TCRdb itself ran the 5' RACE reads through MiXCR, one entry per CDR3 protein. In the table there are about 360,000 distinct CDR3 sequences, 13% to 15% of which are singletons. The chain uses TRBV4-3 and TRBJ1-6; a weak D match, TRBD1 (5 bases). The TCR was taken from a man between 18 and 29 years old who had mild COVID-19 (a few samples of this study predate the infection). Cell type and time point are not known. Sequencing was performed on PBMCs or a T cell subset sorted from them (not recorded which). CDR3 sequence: CASSQVEGDSSPLHF. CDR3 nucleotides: TGCGCCAGCAGCCAAGTAGAAGGGGATAGTTCACCCCTCCACTTT.